The 11 T cell receptor beta chains reported below all come from one sample, sequenced in a study of CD8 T cells in ankylosing spondylitis. TCRdb processed the 5' RACE reads anew with MiXCR; each CDR3 protein has one entry. Counted here are a few hundred thousand distinct CDR3 sequences, around 20% occurring once; the ten biggest clones make up 3.5%. The sample comprised blood, either unsorted or a sorted T cell fraction (not recorded which). The receptors shown here come from a female donor with ankylosing spondylitis or in good health (not recorded which).

This clonotype came up a few times. This rearrangement joins TRBV6-1 to TRBJ2-5, with D possibly matching TRBD1 (5 bases). The CDR3 runs to 16 residues. CDR1 and CDR2 (germline): MNHNS, SASEGT. Trimming removed 6 bases from V and 2 bases from J, with 19 bases in between. CDR3 residues: CASSSRGTIRQETQYF. CDR3 DNA: TGTGCCAGCAGCTCAAGGGGAACCATCCGGCAAGAGACCCAGTACTTC.

The chain carries TRBV7-6 and TRBJ2-1; weak D call: TRBD2 (7 bases). Per germline, CDR1 SGHVS and CDR2 FNYEAQ. The CDR3 consists of 18 residues. The V end was cut by 2 bases, the J end by 4 bases, with 21 bases between. In DNA form, the CDR3 reads TGTGCCAGCAGCTTAAGGGCGGGGGCGAGAGGGTGGTACAATGAGCAGTTCTTC. It specifies CASSLRAGARGWYNEQFF. Supplemented by reference TRBV7-6 and TRBJ2-1, the full variable domain reads GAGVSQSPRYKVTKRGQDVALRCDPISGHVSLYWYRQALGQGPEFLTYFNYEAQQDKSGLPNDRFSAERPEGSISTLTIQRTEQRDSAMYRCASSLRAGARGWYNEQFFGPGTRLTVL.

This chain links TRBV29-1 with TRBJ2-3; 9 nucleotides align to TRBD2. CDR3 length equals 13 residues. Germline V CDR1 and CDR2: SQVTM, ANQGSEA. Trimming at V came to 5 bases and at J to 6 bases, leaving 6 bases not matched to a gene. The CDR3 reads CSVRASGKDTQYF. The CDR3 DNA reads TGCAGCGTTCGGGCTAGCGGGAAGGATACGCAGTATTTT.

The chain employs TRBV18 and TRBJ2-2; D is perhaps TRBD2 (6 bases). Germline CDR1 is KGHSH and CDR2 is LQKENI. This CDR3 comprises 14 residues. Between the trimmed V and J ends, which lost 3 bases and 7 bases, there was a span of 12 bases. CDR3 residues: CASSPRDFDGELFF. The DNA for the CDR3 is TGTGCCAGCTCACCCCGGGACTTTGACGGGGAGCTGTTTTTT. The variable domain in full, with the rest retrieved from reference TRBV18 and TRBJ2-2, is NAGVMQNPRHLVRRRGQEARLRCSPMKGHSHVYWYRQLPEEGLKFMVYLQKENIIDESGMPKERFSAEFPKEGPSILRIQQVVRGDSAAYFCASSPRDFDGELFFGEGSRLTVL.

There are many counts of this clonotype. The chain carries TRBV9 and TRBJ2-1, with TRBD2 matching over 10 bases. V lost 8 bases to trimming and J lost 7 bases; unmatched junction nucleotides: 6. Germline V gene lookup returns CDR1 SGDLS and CDR2 YYNGEE. This CDR3 region has 13 residues. The CDR3 DNA sequence: TGTGCCAGTGGACTAGCGGCCTTTAATGAGCAGTTCTTC. This translates into CASGLAAFNEQFF.

The CDR3 nucleotides read TGTGCCAGCAGCTTAAATTGGGCAGACGTGGACGAGCAGTACTTC. Translated, it gives CASSLNWADVDEQYF. This chain connects TRBV7-8 to TRBJ2-7, with D hard to call. CDR1 is SGHVS and CDR2 is FQNEAQ in the germline V gene. Trimming shortened V by 2 bases and J by 5 bases, and 16 bases separated the two germline ends. This CDR3 region has 15 residues.

The chain is built from TRBV15 and TRBJ2-4; 7 positions agree with TRBD1. This CDR3 has 16 residues. Germline V gene sequence: CDR1 LNHNV, CDR2 YYDKDF (reference sequence). With 0 bases clipped from V and 6 bases from J, the junction kept 8 bases outside the gene matches. The CDR3 is CATSRDRQQGLNIQYF. In nucleotides, the CDR3 is TGTGCCACCAGCAGAGATCGGCAACAGGGGTTAAACATTCAGTACTTC. Based on the CDR3 plus reference TRBV15 and TRBJ2-4, the full variable domain is DAMVIQNPRYQVTQFGKPVTLSCSQTLNHNVMYWYQQKSSQAPKLLFHYYDKDFNNEADTPDNFQSRRPNTSFCFLDIRSPGLGDTAMYLCATSRDRQQGLNIQYFGAGTRLSVL.

By frequency in the sample, this clonotype is medium-sized (0.01 to 0.1%). This chain uses TRBV6-6 with TRBJ1-6, with 8 bases matching TRBD1. Trimming cost V 6 bases and J 7 bases; bases outside gene matches: 8. The CDR3 covers 15 residues. Germline loops: CDR1 MNHNY, CDR2 SVGAGI (reference sequence). The DNA for the CDR3 is TGTGCCAGCAGCCCAGACAGGGGCCAAAATTCACCCCTCCACTTT. Translation: CASSPDRGQNSPLHF.

The chain recombines TRBV5-1 with TRBJ1-1, with no clear D. V lost 0 bases and J 7 bases, leaving 13 bases between the germline ends. CDR1 and CDR2 from the germline V gene are SGHRS and YFSETQ. This CDR3 region has 14 residues. CDR3 coding DNA: TGCGCCAGCAGCTTGGGTTACGGACGGCATGAAGCTTTCTTT. It is translated as CASSLGYGRHEAFF. Together with reference TRBV5-1 and TRBJ1-1, the CDR3 gives the full variable domain: KAGVTQTPRYLIKTRGQQVTLSCSPISGHRSVSWYQQTPGQGLQFLFEYFSETQRNKGNFPGRFSGRQFSNSRSEMNVSTLELGDSALYLCASSLGYGRHEAFFGQGTRLTVV.

The chain links TRBV6-2 or TRBV6-3 to TRBJ2-7, with TRBD2 matching 7 bases. The CDR3 consists of 17 residues. In germline, CDR1 is MNHEY, CDR2 SVGEGT. With V trimmed by 0 bases and J by 5 bases, 13 bases remained unmatched. The CDR3 region is CASSYSPVGGRSNEQYF. CDR3 nucleotide sequence: TGTGCCAGCAGTTACTCGCCGGTTGGCGGGAGAAGCAACGAGCAGTACTTC.

Only a few counts were recorded for this clonotype. The V call is TRBV6-1, the J call TRBJ1-2; D uncertain. Per germline, CDR1 MNHNS and CDR2 SASEGT. Trimming removed 6 bases from V and 5 bases from J, with 16 bases in between. The CDR3 totals 14 residues. CDR3 sequence reads: CASSPGRTEYGYTF. The CDR3, as DNA: TGTGCCAGCAGCCCTGGGCGGACCGAATATGGCTACACCTTC.